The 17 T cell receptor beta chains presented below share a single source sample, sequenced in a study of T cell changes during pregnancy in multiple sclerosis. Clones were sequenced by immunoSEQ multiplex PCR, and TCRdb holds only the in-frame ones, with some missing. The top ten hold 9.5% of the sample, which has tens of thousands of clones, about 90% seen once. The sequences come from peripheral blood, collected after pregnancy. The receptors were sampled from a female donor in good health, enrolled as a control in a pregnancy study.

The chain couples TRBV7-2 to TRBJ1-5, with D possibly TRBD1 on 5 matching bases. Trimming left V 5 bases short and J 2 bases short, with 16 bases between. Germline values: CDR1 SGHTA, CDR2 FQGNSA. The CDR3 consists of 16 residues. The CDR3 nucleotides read TGTGCCAGCAGCCTCGGACACCAAGTCGGCAATCAGCCCCAGCATTTT. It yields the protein CASSLGHQVGNQPQHF.

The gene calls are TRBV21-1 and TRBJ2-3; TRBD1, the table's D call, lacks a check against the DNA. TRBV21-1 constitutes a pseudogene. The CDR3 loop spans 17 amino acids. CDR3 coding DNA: TGTGCCAGCAGCAAAGAGGGGCAGCCGACTAGCACAGATACGCAGTATTTT. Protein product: CASSKEGQPTSTDTQYF.

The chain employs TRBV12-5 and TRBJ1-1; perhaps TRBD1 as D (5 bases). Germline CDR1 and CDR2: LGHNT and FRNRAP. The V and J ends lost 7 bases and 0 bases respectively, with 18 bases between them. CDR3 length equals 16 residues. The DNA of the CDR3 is TGTGCTAGTGCCATAACGCGGGGGACGGTGAACACTGAAGCTTTCTTT. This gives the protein CASAITRGTVNTEAFF.

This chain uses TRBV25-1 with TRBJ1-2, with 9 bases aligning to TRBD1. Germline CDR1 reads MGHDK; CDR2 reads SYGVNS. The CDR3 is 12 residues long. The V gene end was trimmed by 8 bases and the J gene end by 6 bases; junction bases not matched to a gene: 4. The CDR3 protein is CASLRDRDGYTF. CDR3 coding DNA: TGTGCCAGCCTCCGGGACAGGGATGGCTACACCTTC.

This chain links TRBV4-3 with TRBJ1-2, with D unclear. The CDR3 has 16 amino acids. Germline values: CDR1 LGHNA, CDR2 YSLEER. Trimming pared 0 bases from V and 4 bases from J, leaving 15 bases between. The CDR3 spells CASSQDRGPATYGYTF. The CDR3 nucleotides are TGCGCCAGCAGCCAAGATAGAGGGCCCGCGACCTATGGCTACACCTTC.

The DNA for the CDR3 is TGTGCCAGCTCACCCAGCGGGAGGACCCCCTACAATGAGCAGTTCTTC. As protein: CASSPSGRTPYNEQFF. This chain connects TRBV18 to TRBJ2-1; 9 bases match TRBD2. This CDR3 has 16 amino acids. CDR1 is KGHSH and CDR2 is LQKENI in the germline V gene. V was clipped by 3 bases and J by 2 bases; unmatched bases: 5.

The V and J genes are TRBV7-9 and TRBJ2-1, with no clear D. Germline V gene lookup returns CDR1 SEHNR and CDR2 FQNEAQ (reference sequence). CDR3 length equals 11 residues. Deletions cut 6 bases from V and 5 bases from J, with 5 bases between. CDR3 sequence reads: CASRSDNEQFF. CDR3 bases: TGTGCCAGCAGAAGCGACAATGAGCAGTTCTTC.

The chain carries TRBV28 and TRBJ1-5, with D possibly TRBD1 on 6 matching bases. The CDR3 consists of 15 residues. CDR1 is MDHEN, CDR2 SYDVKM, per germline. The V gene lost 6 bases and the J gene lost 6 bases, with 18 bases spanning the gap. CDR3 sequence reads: CASSPGSLGGQPQHF. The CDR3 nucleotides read TGTGCCAGCAGCCCGGGGTCCCTAGGGGGTCAGCCCCAGCATTTT.

In DNA, the CDR3 is TGCGCCAGCAGACCCGACAGGGGGGATGAAAAACTGTTTTTT. This gives the protein CASRPDRGDEKLFF. The chain couples TRBV4-3 to TRBJ1-4; 9 bases map to TRBD1. The CDR3 loop spans 14 amino acids. From germline, CDR1 is LGHNA and CDR2 YSLEER. Trimming took 6 bases from V and 6 from J; bases not matched to a gene: 5.

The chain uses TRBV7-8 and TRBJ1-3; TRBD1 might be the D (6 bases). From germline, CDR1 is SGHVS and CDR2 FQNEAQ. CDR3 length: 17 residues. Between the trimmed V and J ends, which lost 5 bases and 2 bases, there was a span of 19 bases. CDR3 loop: CASSPPGQLVAGNTIYF. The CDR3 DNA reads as TGTGCCAGCAGCCCACCGGGACAACTCGTAGCTGGAAACACCATATATTTT.

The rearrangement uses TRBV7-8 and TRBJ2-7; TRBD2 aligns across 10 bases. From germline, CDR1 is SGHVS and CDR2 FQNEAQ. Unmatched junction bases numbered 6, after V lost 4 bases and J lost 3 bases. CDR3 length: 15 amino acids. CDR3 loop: CASSSLAGAVYEQYF. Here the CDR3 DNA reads TGTGCCAGCAGCTCTCTAGCGGGAGCTGTCTACGAGCAGTACTTC.

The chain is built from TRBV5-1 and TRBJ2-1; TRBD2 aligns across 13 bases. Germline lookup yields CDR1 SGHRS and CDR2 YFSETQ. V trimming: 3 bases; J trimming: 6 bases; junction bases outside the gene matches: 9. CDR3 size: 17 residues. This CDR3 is CASSSGLAGWDGNEQFF. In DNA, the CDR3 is TGCGCCAGCAGCTCGGGACTAGCGGGATGGGACGGCAATGAGCAGTTCTTC.

The DNA of the CDR3 is TGTGCCAGCAGTACCAGGGGGCTGGGGACCCAGTACTTC. Translation: CASSTRGLGTQYF. This rearrangement joins TRBV2 to TRBJ2-5; 8 bases align to TRBD1. The CDR3 is 13 residues long. Germline V gene data show CDR1 as SNHLY and CDR2 as FYNNEI. V lost 5 bases and J lost 7; bases outside the gene matches: 6.

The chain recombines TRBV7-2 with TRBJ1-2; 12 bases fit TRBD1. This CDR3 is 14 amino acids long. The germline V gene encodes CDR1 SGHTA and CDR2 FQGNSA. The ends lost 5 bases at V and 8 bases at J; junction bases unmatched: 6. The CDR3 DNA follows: TGTGCCAGCAGCGGGGACAGGGGGCAGGTCGGCTACACCTTC. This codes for CASSGDRGQVGYTF.

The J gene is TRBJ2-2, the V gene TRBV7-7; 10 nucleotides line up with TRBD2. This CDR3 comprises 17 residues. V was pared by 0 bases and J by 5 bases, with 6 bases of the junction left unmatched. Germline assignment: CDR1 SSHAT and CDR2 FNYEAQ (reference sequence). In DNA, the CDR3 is TGTGCCAGCAGCTTAGCCTCTAGCGGGAGTCTTACCGGGGAGCTGTTTTTT. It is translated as CASSLASSGSLTGELFF.

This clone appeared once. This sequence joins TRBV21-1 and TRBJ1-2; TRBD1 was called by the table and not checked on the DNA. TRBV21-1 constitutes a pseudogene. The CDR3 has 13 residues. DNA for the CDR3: TGTGCCAGCGGCCGGGACAGGGGGAGCGGCTACACCTTC. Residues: CASGRDRGSGYTF.

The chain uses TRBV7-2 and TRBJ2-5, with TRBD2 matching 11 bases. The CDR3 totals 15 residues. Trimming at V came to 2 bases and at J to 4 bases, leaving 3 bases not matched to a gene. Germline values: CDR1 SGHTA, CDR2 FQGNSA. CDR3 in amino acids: CASSLSLAGGETQYF. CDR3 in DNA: TGTGCCAGCAGCTTAAGTCTAGCGGGGGGAGAGACCCAGTACTTC.